Listed below are T cell receptor beta chains from one sample, sequenced in a study of cytomegalovirus exposure and HLA in healthy donors. The data were produced by immunoSEQ multiplex PCR, yet TCRdb's version contains in-frame clones alone and is incomplete. This repertoire includes about 47,000 clones. The sample consisted of PBMCs. Source of these receptors: a male donor in good health and CMV-seronegative. The CDR3 runs from the conserved cysteine through the conserved F or W. The D gene is left open where the match is weak.

>TRBJ1-6|TRBV30|TRBD1
TGTGCCTGGAACCGGGACAGAAATAATTCACCCCTCCACTTT
CAWNRDRNNSPLHF
>TRBJ1-3|TRBV5-4|TRBD1
TGTGCCAGCAGCACGGACAGGACCTCTGGAAACACCATATATTTT
CASSTDRTSGNTIYF
>TRBJ2-1|TRBV4-1|.
TGCGCCAGCAGCCGGATCCTCCTTACAGGGTATGAGCAGTTCTTC
CASSRILLTGYEQFF
>TRBJ1-1|TRBV9|.
TGTGCCAGCAGCGTAGAGGTAGGGAGCACTGAAGCTTTCTTT
CASSVEVGSTEAFF
>TRBJ2-7|TRBV27|TRBD1
TGTGCCAGCAGTTTATGGGGGACAGGGACGTACGAGCAGTACTTC
CASSLWGTGTYEQYF
>TRBJ2-7|TRBV9|TRBD1
TGTGCCAGCAGCGCGCGGACAGGGGTCAACGAGCAGTACTTC
CASSARTGVNEQYF
>TRBJ2-7|TRBV5-6|.
TGTGCCAGCAGCTTGGTGACCGGGGGAGCCCCCCCACTTTTCGAGCAGTACTTC
CASSLVTGGAPPLFEQYF
>TRBJ1-2|TRBV30|TRBD1
TGTGCCTGGAGTGCAACGGACAGGGATTATGGCTACACCTTC
CAWSATDRDYGYTF
>TRBJ1-2|TRBV6-6|TRBD1
TGTGCCAGCAGTTACGGGACAGGGGGGACCTATGGCTACACCTTC
CASSYGTGGTYGYTF
>TRBJ1-2|TRBV15|.
TGTGCCACCAGCAGACCCGCGCCTAACTATGGCTACACCTTC
CATSRPAPNYGYTF
>TRBJ1-5|TRBV4-1|TRBD1
TGCGCCAGCAGCCAAAGGGGGGACAGGGGCAATCAGCCCCAGCATTTT
CASSQRGDRGNQPQHF
>TRBJ2-1|TRBV7-2|TRBD2
TGTGCCAGCAGCCCAAGCGGGGGGATGACCTACAATGAGCAGTTCTTC
CASSPSGGMTYNEQFF
>TRBJ2-3|TRBV9|.
TGTGCCAGCAGCGTAGGCCACTGGGTAGCGGAAACAGATACGCAGTATTTT
CASSVGHWVAETDTQYF
>TRBJ1-1|TRBV25-1|.
TGTGCCAGCTGGGGTAGGGGCGCTGAAGCTTTCTTT
CASWGRGAEAFF
>TRBJ1-1|TRBV4-2|.
TGTGCCAGCAGCCCACCCTTGTTGGGGGCAGAGGTTGAAGCTTTCTTT
CASSPPLLGAEVEAFF
>TRBJ1-5|TRBV4-1|.
TGCGCCAGCAGCCCGGTCGGGAGGGCGGATCAGCCCCAGCATTTT
CASSPVGRADQPQHF